One and the same sample provided the 4 T cell receptor beta chains below, sequenced in a study of T cells in Graves' hyperthyroidism and ophthalmopathy. Authors of the study amplified TCR beta CDR3 regions from RNA transcripts. First-round RT-PCR with HTBI primers amplified the TCR CDR3 region. TCRdb recomputed calls from the multiplex PCR reads with MiXCR, one row per CDR3 protein. Found here are about 840,000 distinct CDR3 sequences, roughly 40% of them singletons; the top ten hold 7.5% to 9.5%. The sample was blood. These receptors came from a man aged 18-30 years with Graves' hyperthyroidism.

This clonotype was recorded many times. This sequence joins TRBV12-3 or TRBV12-4 and TRBJ1-5; the D gene is possibly TRBD1 (6 bases). V was pared by 0 bases and J by 5 bases, with 11 bases between. The CDR3 spans 15 residues. CDR3 loop: CASSLAKGVDQPQHF. CDR3 coding DNA: TGTGCCAGCAGTTTAGCGAAGGGGGTGGATCAGCCCCAGCATTTT.

This clonotype was detected many times. The chain's CDR3 is CASAPSEANYGYTF. Here the CDR3 DNA reads TGTGCCAGCGCGCCATCAGAAGCTAACTATGGCTACACCTTC. This chain joins TRBV11-2 and TRBJ1-2; no firm D call. The CDR3 has 14 residues. Trimming removed 8 bases from V and 0 bases from J, with 13 bases in between. Per germline, CDR1 SGHAT and CDR2 FQNNGV.

J is TRBJ1-4 and V is TRBV7-6; D may be TRBD1 (5 bases). Trimming shortened V by 3 bases and J by 7 bases, and 18 bases separated the two germline ends. This CDR3 spans 16 amino acids. CDR1 and CDR2 from the germline V gene are SGHVS and FNYEAQ. DNA for the CDR3: TGTGCCAGCAGCTTTTATCCGGACAAGAAACGTGAAAAACTGTTTTTT. Encoded protein: CASSFYPDKKREKLFF. Together with reference TRBV7-6 and TRBJ1-4, the CDR3 gives the full variable domain: GAGVSQSPRYKVTKRGQDVALRCDPISGHVSLYWYRQALGQGPEFLTYFNYEAQQDKSGLPNDRFSAERPEGSISTLTIQRTEQRDSAMYRCASSFYPDKKREKLFFGSGTQLSVL.

This clonotype was seen repeatedly, ten times or more. V usage is TRBV11-2 and J usage is TRBJ1-5; D is uncertain. There are 13 residues in the CDR3. The V end was cut by 3 bases, the J end by 7 bases, with 10 bases between. Looked up from germline, CDR1 is SGHAT and CDR2 is FQNNGV. CDR3 loop: CASSLDLGQPQHF. The CDR3 bases are TGTGCCAGCAGCTTGGATCTGGGGCAGCCCCAGCATTTT.